A single sample gave rise to the 25 T cell receptor beta chains below, sequenced in a study of blood T cell repertoires in COVID-19. Sequencing used immunoSEQ multiplex PCR; TCRdb keeps in-frame clones, though not all of them. The table has approximately 59,000 clones, 70% to 90% seen once. The sequenced sample consisted of peripheral blood. These TCRs come from a man in his 60s with COVID-19, enrolled during active disease.

V and J are TRBV19 and TRBJ1-1, with a tentative D call TRBD1 (5 bases). V dropped 3 bases and J dropped 0 bases, with 8 bases sitting between them. The CDR3 length is 14 residues. From germline, CDR1 is LNHDA and CDR2 SQIVND (reference sequence). This CDR3 is CASSMGEVNTEAFF. The CDR3 nucleotides read TGTGCCAGTAGTATGGGGGAGGTGAACACTGAAGCTTTCTTT.

This rearrangement joins TRBV14 to TRBJ2-3, with 9 bases that match TRBD2. The CDR3 runs 17 residues. From germline, CDR1 is SGHDN and CDR2 FVKESK. V lost 3 bases, J lost 10 bases, and 17 bases stayed unmatched. The CDR3 region is CASSHIPGLAPLGAQYF. The DNA for the CDR3 is TGTGCCAGCAGCCACATCCCGGGACTAGCCCCTCTAGGTGCGCAGTATTTT.

This clone came up a few times. The genes are TRBV9 and TRBJ1-2; tentatively, D is TRBD1 (5 bases). The CDR3 sequence is 12 residues long. CDR1 and CDR2 (germline): SGDLS, YYNGEE. V was cut by 3 bases and J by 7 bases, with 10 bases left in between. The CDR3 bases are TGTGCCAGCAGCGGGGGCTCGGGTGGCTACACCTTC. It translates to CASSGGSGGYTF.

This chain uses TRBV19 with TRBJ2-1; TRBD2 might be the D (6 bases). The CDR3 sequence is 13 residues long. Between the trimmed V and J ends, which lost 2 bases and 9 bases, there was a span of 11 bases. Per germline, CDR1 LNHDA and CDR2 SQIVND (reference sequence). CDR3 DNA sequence: TGTGCCAGTAGTATAATACCCGGGAGTGAGCAGTTCTTC. It specifies CASSIIPGSEQFF.

J is TRBJ2-5 and V is TRBV13, with TRBD2 as a possible D gene (6 bases). Between the trimmed V and J ends, which lost 0 bases and 1 base, there was a span of 12 bases. The CDR3 extends over 16 amino acids. CDR1 and CDR2 (germline): PRHDT, FYEKMQ (reference sequence). The CDR3 sequence: CASSLGGISGQETQYF. As DNA, the CDR3 is TGTGCCAGCAGCTTAGGGGGCATTAGCGGCCAAGAGACCCAGTACTTC.

The rearrangement links TRBV7-2 to TRBJ2-1, with 9 bases that match TRBD2. CDR1 and CDR2 from the germline V gene are SGHTA and FQGNSA. V shed 1 base, J shed 4 bases, and the junction held 5 bases outside the gene matches. The CDR3 length is 16 residues. CDR3 in amino acids: CASSLETSGWYNEQFF. The CDR3 DNA reads as TGTGCCAGCAGCTTAGAAACTAGCGGGTGGTACAATGAGCAGTTCTTC.

J is TRBJ1-6 and V is TRBV2; TRBD1 might be the D (5 bases). Germline V gene sequence: CDR1 SNHLY, CDR2 FYNNEI. This CDR3 is 15 amino acids long. The V gene lost 3 bases and the J gene lost 6 bases, with 12 bases spanning the gap. The CDR3 sequence: CASSDAAGINSPLHF. DNA of the CDR3: TGTGCCAGCAGTGATGCGGCAGGGATTAATTCACCCCTCCACTTT. Based on the CDR3 plus reference TRBV2 and TRBJ1-6, the full variable domain is EPEVTQTPSHQVTQMGQEVILRCVPISNHLYFYWYRQILGQKVEFLVSFYNNEISEKSEIFDDQFSVERPDGSNFTLKIRSTKLEDSAMYFCASSDAAGINSPLHFGNGTRLTVT.

This sequence joins TRBV25-1 and TRBJ2-7, with D unclear. CDR3 size: 14 residues. Looked up from germline, CDR1 is MGHDK and CDR2 is SYGVNS. Trimming took off 1 base at V and 0 bases at J, with 7 bases between the two ends. The CDR3 DNA follows: TGTGCCAGCAGTGAATTCTCCGTCTCCTACGAGCAGTACTTC. This codes for CASSEFSVSYEQYF.

This chain links TRBV3-1 (or the pseudogene TRBV3-2) with TRBJ1-3, with D unresolved. The germline CDR1 and CDR2 sequences are LGHDT and YNNKEL (reference sequence). Trimming stripped 0 bases from V and 0 bases from J, with 9 bases between. CDR3 length equals 16 residues. CDR3 loop: CASSQDSRSSGNTIYF. The CDR3 DNA follows: TGTGCCAGCAGCCAAGATAGTAGGAGCTCTGGAAACACCATATATTTT.

The J gene is TRBJ1-3, the V gene TRBV18, with D possibly being TRBD1 (6 bases). Trimming left V 8 bases short and J 0 bases short, with 8 bases between. CDR3 size: 13 residues. Germline V gives CDR1 KGHSH, CDR2 LQKENI. The CDR3 loop is CASKGDSGNTIYF. CDR3 DNA sequence: TGTGCCAGCAAGGGGGACTCTGGAAACACCATATATTTT.

This chain uses TRBV6-5 with TRBJ1-4, with D hard to call. Germline CDR1 and CDR2: MNHEY and SVGAGI. The CDR3 totals 13 residues. Deletions cut 6 bases from V and 5 bases from J, with 10 bases between. In DNA form, the CDR3 reads TGTGCCAGCAGGATTATAGAGAATGAAAAACTGTTTTTT. It is translated as CASRIIENEKLFF.

The rearrangement uses TRBV7-9 and TRBJ2-2, with a possible D match to TRBD2 (6 bases). CDR3 length: 14 amino acids. CDR1 is SEHNR, CDR2 FQNEAQ, per germline (reference sequence). V lost 5 bases to trimming and J lost 7 bases, with 14 bases between them. CDR3 amino acids: CASSRAAGGGELFF. The DNA for the CDR3 is TGTGCCAGCAGCCGCGCAGCCGGGGGCGGGGAGCTGTTTTTT.

The V call is TRBV15, the J call TRBJ2-1; 10 nucleotides align to TRBD2. Trimming at V came to 8 bases and at J to 6 bases, leaving 10 bases not matched to a gene. Germline assignment: CDR1 LNHNV and CDR2 YYDKDF (reference sequence). CDR3 length equals 15 residues. DNA for the CDR3: TGTGCCACCGCAACCCTAGCGGGGGATACCAATGAGCAGTTCTTC. As protein: CATATLAGDTNEQFF. The whole variable domain, filled in from reference TRBV15 and TRBJ2-1, reads DAMVIQNPRYQVTQFGKPVTLSCSQTLNHNVMYWYQQKSSQAPKLLFHYYDKDFNNEADTPDNFQSRRPNTSFCFLDIRSPGLGDTAMYLCATATLAGDTNEQFFGPGTRLTVL.

This chain links TRBV7-9 with TRBJ2-3; TRBD2 agrees at 7 bases. This CDR3 has 14 amino acids. Germline values: CDR1 SEHNR, CDR2 FQNEAQ (reference sequence). V was pared by 2 bases and J by 6 bases, with 5 bases of the junction left unmatched. CDR3 region: CASSLSGVADTQYF. The DNA for the CDR3 is TGTGCCAGCAGCTTAAGCGGGGTTGCGGATACGCAGTATTTT.

The chain couples TRBV7-3 to TRBJ2-3; 7 positions match TRBD2. V was pared by 5 bases and J by 5 bases, with 10 bases of the junction left unmatched. Germline-derived CDR1 and CDR2 are SGHTA and FQGTGA. The CDR3 runs to 15 residues. The CDR3 sequence: CASSQMGREGDTQYF. The CDR3 DNA sequence: TGTGCCAGCAGCCAAATGGGAAGGGAGGGAGATACGCAGTATTTT.

This clone was seen a few times. The rearrangement joins TRBV9 to TRBJ1-1; D is possibly TRBD1 (5 bases). This CDR3 is built from 14 residues. CDR1 and CDR2 from the germline V gene are SGDLS and YYNGEE. The V end lost 2 bases, the J end lost 4 bases, and 12 bases lay between the germline ends. This CDR3 reads CASSVVGDGTEAFF. DNA for the CDR3: TGTGCCAGCAGCGTTGTAGGGGATGGCACTGAAGCTTTCTTT.

This chain uses TRBV6-6 with TRBJ1-2; TRBD1 is a possible D gene (6 bases). V lost 6 bases and J 8 bases, leaving 13 bases between the germline ends. This CDR3 comprises 12 residues. Germline loops: CDR1 MNHNY, CDR2 SVGAGI (reference sequence). The CDR3 protein is CASRDNRAGYTF. For the CDR3, the DNA is TGTGCCAGCAGGGATAACAGGGCCGGCTACACCTTC.

The chain employs TRBV6-1 and TRBJ2-3; 9 positions agree with TRBD2. CDR3 size: 15 residues. V lost 2 bases to trimming and J lost 1 base; unmatched junction nucleotides: 1. CDR1 is MNHNS, CDR2 SASEGT, per germline. CDR3 protein: CASSEIAGGTDTQYF. CDR3 in DNA: TGTGCCAGCAGTGAAATAGCGGGGGGCACAGATACGCAGTATTTT.

The V and J genes are TRBV27 and TRBJ2-7; D gene uncertain. Trimming shortened V by 8 bases and J by 1 base, and 6 bases separated the two germline ends. CDR1 and CDR2 (germline): MNHEY, SMNVEV (reference sequence). The CDR3 sequence is 11 residues long. This CDR3 is CASQVSYEQYF. CDR3 nucleotide sequence: TGTGCCAGCCAGGTTTCCTACGAGCAGTACTTC.

V usage is TRBV29-1 and J usage is TRBJ2-7; TRBD2 is a possible D gene (6 bases). The CDR3 runs to 11 residues. In germline, CDR1 is SQVTM, CDR2 ANQGSEA. V was trimmed by 7 bases and J by 6 bases, leaving 13 bases between them. The CDR3 DNA reads as TGCAGCGCTTTCTCCGGGGGCGAGCAGTACTTC. Its protein is CSAFSGGEQYF.

The V and J genes are TRBV19 and TRBJ1-2; the match to TRBD1 covers 7 bases. Germline CDR1 reads LNHDA; CDR2 reads SQIVND (reference sequence). Trimming removed 7 bases from V and 0 bases from J; junction bases left unmatched: 8. This CDR3 region has 15 residues. CDR3 sequence reads: CASKETGQSNYGYTF. CDR3 DNA: TGTGCCAGTAAGGAGACAGGGCAGTCTAACTATGGCTACACCTTC.

The J gene is TRBJ1-2, the V gene TRBV6-5; a weak D match, TRBD1 (5 bases). Trimming left V 8 bases short and J 3 bases short, with 16 bases between. CDR1 is MNHEY, CDR2 SVGAGI, per germline. This CDR3 region has 14 residues. This CDR3 is CASGTVGGDYGYTF. The CDR3 bases are TGTGCCAGCGGAACCGTGGGAGGGGACTATGGCTACACCTTC.

This chain joins TRBV4-1 and TRBJ2-3; 7 nucleotides align to TRBD2. The length of the CDR3 is 15 residues. V gave up 5 bases and J gave up 5 bases; unmatched junction bases: 10. Germline values: CDR1 MGHRA, CDR2 YSYEKL. CDR3 residues: CASSYPGLGEDTQYF. For the CDR3, the DNA is TGCGCCAGCAGCTATCCAGGACTAGGGGAAGATACGCAGTATTTT.

This clone has a single count. The chain is built from TRBV5-1 and TRBJ2-3; 13 bases fit TRBD2. V lost 5 bases to trimming and J lost 6 bases; unmatched junction nucleotides: 9. The CDR3 spans 16 residues. Germline V gene sequence: CDR1 SGHRS, CDR2 YFSETQ. CDR3 in DNA: TGCGCCAGCAGTTTAACCGGGACTAGCGGGATGGATACGCAGTATTTT. Protein: CASSLTGTSGMDTQYF.

The genes are TRBV27 and TRBJ2-7; 10 bases fit TRBD1. Trimming cost V 4 bases and J 7 bases; bases outside gene matches: 10. CDR1 and CDR2 (germline): MNHEY, SMNVEV (reference sequence). The CDR3 contains 15 residues. The CDR3 region has the DNA TGTGCCAGCAGTTCCGTAGGGACAGGGGTATTAGAGCAGTACTTC. Residues: CASSSVGTGVLEQYF.